This T cell receptor beta chain was captured in a study of blood T cells in healthy people across ages. The study, taken as a whole, reports: Diversity was higher, and naive CD4+ cells more numerous, in long-lived donors than in aged donors.

Concerning this clonotype: No antigen is known for it.

Combining a sample-barcoded 5' primer with a J-beta primer mix, a second PCR ran for roughly 7 to 11 cycles. TCRdb re-called the 5' RACE reads with MiXCR, one entry per CDR3 protein. The repertoire holds about 1.1 million distinct CDR3 sequences, with 35% to 40% as singletons. This sequence originates from a man aged 18 to 35 in good health. The sequenced sample was blood.

CDR3: CASSPDGGQENQPQHF. In DNA, the CDR3 is TGTGCCAGCAGCCCCGATGGGGGACAGGAGAATCAGCCCCAGCATTTT. The rearrangement links TRBV6-5 to TRBJ1-5; 8 nucleotides match TRBD1. V lost 6 bases, J lost 4 bases, and 11 bases stayed unmatched. Germline V gene data show CDR1 as MNHEY and CDR2 as SVGAGI. This CDR3 contains 16 residues.